This TCR beta chain came from a study of shared T cell receptors in the human thymus. The table came from immunoSEQ multiplex PCR; TCRdb's copy has only in-frame clones and leaves some out. Of 500,000 to 550,000 clones listed, approximately 80% are singletons. The CDR3 runs 15 residues. V was cut by 0 bases and J by 2 bases, with 11 bases left in between. CDR1 SGDLS and CDR2 YYNGEE come from the germline V gene. The data also belong to a second study, concerning human thymus T cells.

Sequences were obtained from thymocytes. This TCR was recovered from a boy in the first two years of life with a congenital heart defect. The chain recombines TRBV9 with TRBJ1-2, with TRBD1 as a possible D gene (6 bases). The CDR3 coding sequence is TGTGCCAGCAGCGTAGCTGGGGGACAAAACTATGGCTACACCTTC. Translation: CASSVAGGQNYGYTF.